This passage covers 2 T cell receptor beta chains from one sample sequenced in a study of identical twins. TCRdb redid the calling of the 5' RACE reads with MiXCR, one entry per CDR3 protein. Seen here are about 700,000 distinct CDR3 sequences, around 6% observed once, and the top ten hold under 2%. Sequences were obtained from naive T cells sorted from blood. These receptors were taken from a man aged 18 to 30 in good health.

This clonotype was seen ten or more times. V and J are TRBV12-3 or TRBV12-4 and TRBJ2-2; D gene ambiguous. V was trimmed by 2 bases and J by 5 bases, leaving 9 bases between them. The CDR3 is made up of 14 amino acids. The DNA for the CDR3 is TGTGCCAGCAGTTTAACCGGGCTGACCGGGGAGCTGTTTTTT. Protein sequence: CASSLTGLTGELFF.

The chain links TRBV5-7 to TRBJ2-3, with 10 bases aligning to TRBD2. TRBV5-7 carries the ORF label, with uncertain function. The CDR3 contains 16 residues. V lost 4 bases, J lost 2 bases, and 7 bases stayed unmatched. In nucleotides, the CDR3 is TGTGCCAGCAGCGGGGGGAGCGGGAGGGACACAGATACGCAGTATTTT. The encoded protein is CASSGGSGRDTDTQYF.